This entry lists 20 T cell receptor beta chains sequenced from one sample in a study of shared clonotypes between healthy human individuals. This table comes from immunoSEQ multiplex PCR, and its TCRdb copy is limited to in-frame clones, with some not included. Here the sample spans about 1 million clones, 65% to 80% being singletons. Sequenced: memory CD4+ T cells sorted from blood. Regarding subset: CD45RA-negative fraction. These receptors came from a man aged 18 to 29 in good health.

For this clone: The same CDR3 arises from other DNA sequences in this sample as well. The V gene is TRBV6-5, the J gene TRBJ2-7; D is uncertain. The CDR3 has 12 amino acids. Germline CDR1 MNHEY, CDR2 SVGAGI. V lost 4 bases and J lost 1, with 5 bases in between. The CDR3 spells CASSSSSYEQYF. The DNA of the CDR3 is TGTGCCAGCAGTTCTTCTTCCTACGAGCAGTACTTC.

This chain links TRBV18 with TRBJ2-7, with no clear D. CDR1 is KGHSH, CDR2 LQKENI, per germline. This CDR3 contains 11 residues. The V end was cut by 9 bases, the J end by 3 bases, with 9 bases between. The CDR3 sequence is CASSESYEQYF. The CDR3 DNA reads TGTGCCAGTTCAGAGAGCTACGAGCAGTACTTC.

The chain links TRBV14 to TRBJ2-3, with 9 bases aligning to TRBD2. Looked up from germline, CDR1 is SGHDN and CDR2 is FVKESK. This CDR3 region has 16 residues. The V and J ends lost 3 bases and 0 bases, in that order; junction bases with no gene match: 4. The CDR3 DNA sequence: TGTGCCAGCAGCCAGATGCGGGGGGGCAGCACAGATACGCAGTATTTT. Amino acids: CASSQMRGGSTDTQYF.

A few counts support this clone. V and J are TRBV7-2 and TRBJ2-1, with D perhaps matching TRBD1 (6 bases). CDR1 and CDR2 from the germline V gene are SGHTA and FQGNSA. CDR3 size: 15 residues. Trimming took off 2 bases at V and 2 bases at J, with 10 bases between the two ends. The CDR3, as DNA: TGTGCCAGCAGCTTAAACGGACAGACCTACAATGAGCAGTTCTTC. Protein: CASSLNGQTYNEQFF.

This clone was seen ten or more times. This sample also contains other DNA sequences that code for the same CDR3. The chain uses TRBV6-1 and TRBJ2-3; 7 bases line up with TRBD1. In germline, CDR1 is MNHNS, CDR2 SASEGT. Germline trimming cut 5 bases from V and 0 bases from J; bases unmatched to any gene: 5. The CDR3 contains 15 residues. The CDR3: CASSLGQVSTDTQYF. The CDR3 region has the DNA TGTGCCAGCAGTTTAGGACAGGTTAGCACAGATACGCAGTATTTT.

The V call is TRBV27, the J call TRBJ1-4; TRBD1 matches 9 bases. V was pared by 4 bases and J by 3 bases, with 6 bases of the junction left unmatched. Germline-derived CDR1 and CDR2 are MNHEY and SMNVEV (reference sequence). The CDR3 covers 16 residues. The CDR3 spells CASSSIQGAANEKLFF. CDR3 DNA: TGTGCCAGCAGTTCTATACAGGGGGCTGCTAATGAAAAACTGTTTTTT.

The gene calls are TRBV5-1 and TRBJ2-3; 9 bases are a match to TRBD1. V gave up 4 bases and J gave up 4 bases; unmatched junction bases: 10. Per germline, CDR1 SGHRS and CDR2 YFSETQ. The CDR3 loop spans 16 amino acids. The CDR3 sequence: CASSTRGQGGADTQYF. CDR3 DNA: TGCGCCAGCAGCACTCGGGGACAGGGCGGAGCAGATACGCAGTATTTT.

A note on this clone: The same CDR3 also results from other DNA sequences found in this sample. The chain employs TRBV20-1 and TRBJ2-7; D unresolved. Trimming left V 7 bases short and J 4 bases short, with 8 bases between. CDR1 and CDR2 from the germline V gene are DFQATT and SNEGSKA (reference sequence). This CDR3 has 10 amino acids. CDR3 protein: CSVGSYEQYF. Written as DNA, the CDR3 is TGCAGTGTTGGGTCGTACGAGCAGTACTTC.

The chain joins TRBV6-1 to TRBJ2-5; 9 bases are a match to TRBD2. The CDR3 length is 21 residues. V lost 0 bases to trimming and J lost 6 bases; unmatched junction nucleotides: 23. Germline CDR1 reads MNHNS; CDR2 reads SASEGT. CDR3 in amino acids: CASSEADYTNLAGSTKKTQYF. DNA for the CDR3: TGTGCCAGCAGTGAAGCGGACTACACGAATCTAGCGGGGAGTACCAAGAAGACCCAGTACTTC.

The chain employs TRBV5-4 and TRBJ1-4, with a possible D match to TRBD1 (5 bases). V gave up 0 bases and J gave up 5 bases, with 11 bases separating them. The CDR3 runs 15 residues. Germline values: CDR1 SGHNT, CDR2 YYREEE (reference sequence). CDR3 amino acids: CASSLEGALNEKLFF. CDR3 sequence (DNA): TGTGCCAGCAGCTTGGAAGGGGCCTTAAATGAAAAACTGTTTTTT.

In regard to this clone: This likely traces to a read error, being one base from a far larger clone. The J gene is TRBJ1-1, the V gene TRBV5-6; no firm D call. The germline gives CDR1 SGHDT, CDR2 YYEEEE. This CDR3 has 12 amino acids. Here the CDR3 DNA reads TGTGCCGGCAGCTTGGTGACCACTGAAGCTTTCTTT. This codes for CAGSLVTTEAFF.

The sample holds one count of this clone. The chain carries TRBV4-1 and TRBJ2-1; possibly TRBD2 for D (7 bases). Trimming removed 3 bases from V and 7 bases from J, with 19 bases in between. The CDR3 runs to 16 residues. Per germline, CDR1 MGHRA and CDR2 YSYEKL. The CDR3 DNA sequence: TGCGCCAGCAGCCATCCCCGAGGGGGGGCTTGGAATGAGCAGTTCTTC. Translated, it gives CASSHPRGGAWNEQFF.

The rearrangement links TRBV2 to TRBJ2-7, with 8 bases identical to TRBD1. CDR1 and CDR2 from the germline V gene are SNHLY and FYNNEI. This CDR3 is 14 amino acids long. The V and J ends lost 9 bases and 2 bases, in that order; junction bases with no gene match: 9. CDR3 in amino acids: CASGQGQIAYEQYF. The CDR3 DNA is TGTGCCAGTGGACAGGGCCAGATCGCCTACGAGCAGTACTTC.

On this clone: The same CDR3 is also encoded by other DNA sequences in this sample. The gene calls are TRBV18 and TRBJ1-1; 9 bases agree with TRBD1. The CDR3 extends over 14 amino acids. V was pared by 3 bases and J by 4 bases, with 3 bases of the junction left unmatched. Per germline, CDR1 KGHSH and CDR2 LQKENI. Here the CDR3 DNA reads TGTGCCAGCTCACCGGGACAGGGAATCACTGAAGCTTTCTTT. It translates to CASSPGQGITEAFF.

V and J are TRBV6-1 and TRBJ2-5; weak D call: TRBD2 (6 bases). In germline, CDR1 is MNHNS, CDR2 SASEGT. CDR3 length equals 16 residues. V shed 0 bases and J shed 4 bases, with 15 bases lying between them. CDR3 amino acids: CASSEALLRGVETQYF. Here the CDR3 DNA reads TGTGCCAGCAGTGAAGCGCTTCTGCGCGGGGTAGAGACCCAGTACTTC.

The chain combines TRBV18 with TRBJ2-7; D uncertain. CDR1 is KGHSH and CDR2 is LQKENI in the germline V gene. Deletions cut 6 bases from V and 3 bases from J, with 18 bases between. The CDR3 totals 15 residues. This chain's CDR3 is CASSLGDKSSYEQYF. The CDR3 DNA sequence: TGTGCCAGCTCGCTTGGCGACAAGTCTAGCTACGAGCAGTACTTC.

This clone occurred a few times. The chain uses TRBV7-9 and TRBJ1-5; tentatively, D is TRBD1 (6 bases). The CDR3 is made up of 14 amino acids. Germline assignment: CDR1 SEHNR and CDR2 FQNEAQ (reference sequence). V lost 5 bases and J 3 bases, leaving 11 bases between the germline ends. Here the CDR3 reads CASSRDTFNQPQHF. As DNA, the CDR3 is TGTGCCAGCAGCAGGGACACCTTCAATCAGCCCCAGCATTTT. The full variable domain, with the rest looked up from reference TRBV7-9 and TRBJ1-5, is DTGVSQNPRHKITKRGQNVTFRCDPISEHNRLYWYRQTLGQGPEFLTYFQNEAQLEKSRLLSDRFSAERPKGSFSTLEIQRTEQGDSAMYLCASSRDTFNQPQHFGDGTRLSIL.

The rearrangement links TRBV19 to TRBJ2-7, with 12 bases aligning to TRBD2. The V segment lost 5 bases and the J segment 4 bases; nucleotides outside the gene matches: 3. The CDR3 is 14 residues long. Germline V gene sequence: CDR1 LNHDA, CDR2 SQIVND (reference sequence). This chain's CDR3 is CASSSTSGGYEQYF. CDR3 bases: TGTGCCAGTAGTTCGACTAGCGGGGGATACGAGCAGTACTTC.

This chain links TRBV5-6 with TRBJ2-5, with D perhaps given as TRBD1 or TRBD2 (5 bases each). The germline V and J ends were trimmed by 0 bases and 5 bases, with 11 bases remaining between them. Looked up from germline, CDR1 is SGHDT and CDR2 is YYEEEE. The CDR3 spans 14 residues. The CDR3 sequence is CASSLGAGTETQYF. In nucleotides, the CDR3 is TGTGCCAGCAGCTTGGGGGCAGGGACGGAGACCCAGTACTTC.

The sample holds one count of this clone. This chain uses TRBV11-3 with TRBJ2-1, with D possibly matching TRBD2 (5 bases). Germline values: CDR1 SGHNT, CDR2 YENEEA. Trimming took off 5 bases at V and 8 bases at J, with 22 bases between the two ends. The CDR3 runs to 16 residues. This chain's CDR3 is CASSPGISPGEDEQFF. As DNA, the CDR3 is TGTGCCAGCAGCCCGGGAATCTCCCCCGGGGAAGATGAGCAGTTCTTC.